This T cell receptor beta chain appears in the sequencing data of a study of T cells after yellow fever vaccination. Broader study findings: High-abundance clonotypes from the bulk population could contaminate FACS-sorted repertoires.

For TCR, cDNA came from 5'RACE template switching, which added a universal primer site and UMIs. Via MiXCR, TCRdb re-called the 5' RACE reads, giving one row per CDR3 protein. The sample contains roughly 15,000 distinct CDR3 sequences, roughly 3.7% of which appear only once. At least ten counts were recorded for this clonotype. Germline assignment: CDR1 LGHNA and CDR2 YSLEER. The CDR3 has 17 residues. The junction had 8 bases not matched to a gene; V was cut back by 2 bases and J by 0 bases. The clonotype was recovered from a young man who received the YFV17D yellow fever vaccine. The chain carries TRBV4-3 and TRBJ2-3; 7 nucleotides line up with TRBD2. The specimen was PBMCs, either bulk or a sorted T-cell subset (CD4+, CD8+, memory, or dextramer-sorted; not recorded which), collected 15 days after the yellow fever booster vaccination. The chain's CDR3 is CASSQFVAGVSTDTQYF. The CDR3 DNA reads TGCGCCAGCAGCCAATTTGTAGCGGGCGTGAGCACAGATACGCAGTATTTT.